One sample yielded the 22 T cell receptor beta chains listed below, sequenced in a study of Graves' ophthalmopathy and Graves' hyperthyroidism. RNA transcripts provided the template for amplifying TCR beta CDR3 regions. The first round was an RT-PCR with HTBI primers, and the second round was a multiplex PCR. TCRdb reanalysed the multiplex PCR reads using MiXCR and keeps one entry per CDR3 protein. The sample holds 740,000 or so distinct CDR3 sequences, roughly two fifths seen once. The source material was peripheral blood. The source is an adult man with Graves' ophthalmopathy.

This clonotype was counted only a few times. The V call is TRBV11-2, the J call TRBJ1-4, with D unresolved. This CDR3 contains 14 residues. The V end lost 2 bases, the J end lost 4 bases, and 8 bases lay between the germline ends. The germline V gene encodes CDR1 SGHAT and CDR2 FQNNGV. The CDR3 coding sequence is TGTGCCAGCAGCTTATTTATCGGTAATGAAAAACTGTTTTTT. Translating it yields CASSLFIGNEKLFF.

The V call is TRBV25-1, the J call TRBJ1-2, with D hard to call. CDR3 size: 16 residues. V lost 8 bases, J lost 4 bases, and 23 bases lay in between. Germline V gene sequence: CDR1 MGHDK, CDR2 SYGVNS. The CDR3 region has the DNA TGTGCCAGCGTTCCCCCTGTCGGCATGAGAGGCTATGGCTACACCTTC. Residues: CASVPPVGMRGYGYTF.

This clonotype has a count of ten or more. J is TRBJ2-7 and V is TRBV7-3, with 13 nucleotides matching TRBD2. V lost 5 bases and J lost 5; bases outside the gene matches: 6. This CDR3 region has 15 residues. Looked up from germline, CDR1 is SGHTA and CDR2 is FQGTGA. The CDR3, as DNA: TGTGCCAGCAGCGATCGGACTAGCGGGAGCGACGAGCAGTACTTC. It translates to CASSDRTSGSDEQYF.

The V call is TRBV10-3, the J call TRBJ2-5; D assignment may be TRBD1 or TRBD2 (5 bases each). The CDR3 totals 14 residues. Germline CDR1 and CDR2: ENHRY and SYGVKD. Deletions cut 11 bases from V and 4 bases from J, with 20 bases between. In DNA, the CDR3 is TGTGCCCTTCGACAAGGGGCGAGCGGAGAGACCCAGTACTTC. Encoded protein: CALRQGASGETQYF.

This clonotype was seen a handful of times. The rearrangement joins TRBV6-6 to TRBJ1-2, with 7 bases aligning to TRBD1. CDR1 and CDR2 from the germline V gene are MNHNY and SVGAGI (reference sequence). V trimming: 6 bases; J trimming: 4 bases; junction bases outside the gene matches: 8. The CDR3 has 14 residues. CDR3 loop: CASSQNRGPYGYTF. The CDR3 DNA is TGTGCCAGCAGCCAAAACAGGGGACCCTATGGCTACACCTTC.

CDR3 bases: TGTGCCATCAGGATGGGACAGGGGTTAGGAACTGAAGCTTTCTTT. This encodes CAIRMGQGLGTEAFF. The J gene is TRBJ1-1, the V gene TRBV6-5; 10 bases map to TRBD1. The CDR3 is made up of 15 amino acids. After removal of 10 bases from V and 5 bases from J, the junction contained 13 bases not matched to a gene. Looked up from germline, CDR1 is MNHEY and CDR2 is SVGAGI.

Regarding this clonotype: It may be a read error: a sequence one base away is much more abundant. The CDR3 loop is CASRPGTGLGYIF. CDR3 DNA: TGTGCCAGTAGGCCCGGGACAGGCCTAGGCTACATCTTC. The chain uses TRBV19 and TRBJ1-2, with 8 positions matching TRBD1. CDR3 length: 13 amino acids. Germline V CDR1 and CDR2: LNHDA, SQIVND (reference sequence).

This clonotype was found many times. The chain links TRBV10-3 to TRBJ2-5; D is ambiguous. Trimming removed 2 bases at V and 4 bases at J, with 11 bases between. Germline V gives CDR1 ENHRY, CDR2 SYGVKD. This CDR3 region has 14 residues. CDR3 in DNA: TGTGCCATCAGTGAGGTGGGCCCTTCAGAGACCCAGTACTTC. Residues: CAISEVGPSETQYF.

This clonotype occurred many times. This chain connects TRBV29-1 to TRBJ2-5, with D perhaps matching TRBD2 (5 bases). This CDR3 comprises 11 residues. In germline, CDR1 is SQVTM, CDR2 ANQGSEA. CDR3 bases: TGCAGAGCTGGGAGTCGAGAGACCCAGTACTTC. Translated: CRAGSRETQYF.

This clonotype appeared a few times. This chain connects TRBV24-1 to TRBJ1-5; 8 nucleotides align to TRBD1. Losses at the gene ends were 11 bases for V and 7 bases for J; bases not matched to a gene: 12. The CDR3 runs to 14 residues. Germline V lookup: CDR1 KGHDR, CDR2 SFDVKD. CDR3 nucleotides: TGTGCCAGCAGATCCGACAGGGGCGGACAGCCCCAGCATTTT. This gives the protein CASRSDRGGQPQHF.

The CDR3 spells CSATPASPGNTIYF. Written as DNA, the CDR3 is TGCAGTGCTACTCCCGCCTCACCTGGAAACACCATATATTTT. The chain recombines TRBV20-1 with TRBJ1-3; D unresolved. Trimming stripped 4 bases from V and 2 bases from J, with 12 bases between. This CDR3 spans 14 amino acids. Germline-derived CDR1 and CDR2 are DFQATT and SNEGSKA (reference sequence).

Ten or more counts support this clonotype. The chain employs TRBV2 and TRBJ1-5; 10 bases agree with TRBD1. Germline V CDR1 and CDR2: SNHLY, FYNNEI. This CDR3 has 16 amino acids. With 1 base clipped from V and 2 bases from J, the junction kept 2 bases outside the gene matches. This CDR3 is CASSEGTGGGNQPQHF. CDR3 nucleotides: TGTGCCAGCAGTGAAGGGACAGGGGGAGGCAATCAGCCCCAGCATTTT.

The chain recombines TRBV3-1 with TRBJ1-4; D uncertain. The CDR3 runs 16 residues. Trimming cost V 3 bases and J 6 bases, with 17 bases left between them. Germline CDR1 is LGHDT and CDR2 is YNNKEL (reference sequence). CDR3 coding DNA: TGTGCCAGCAGCCAGGGTGGGTCGGGGAGAGATGAAAAACTGTTTTTT. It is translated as CASSQGGSGRDEKLFF.

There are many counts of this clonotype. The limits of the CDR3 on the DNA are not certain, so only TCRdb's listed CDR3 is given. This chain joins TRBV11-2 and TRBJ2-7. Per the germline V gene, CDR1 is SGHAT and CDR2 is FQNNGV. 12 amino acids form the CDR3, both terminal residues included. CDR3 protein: CASSLFGVGTSF.

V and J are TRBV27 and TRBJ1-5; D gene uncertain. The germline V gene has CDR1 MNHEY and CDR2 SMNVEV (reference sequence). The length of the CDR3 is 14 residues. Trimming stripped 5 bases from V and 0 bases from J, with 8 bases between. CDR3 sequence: CASSRKGSNQPQHF. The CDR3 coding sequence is TGTGCCAGCAGTAGAAAGGGTAGCAATCAGCCCCAGCATTTT.

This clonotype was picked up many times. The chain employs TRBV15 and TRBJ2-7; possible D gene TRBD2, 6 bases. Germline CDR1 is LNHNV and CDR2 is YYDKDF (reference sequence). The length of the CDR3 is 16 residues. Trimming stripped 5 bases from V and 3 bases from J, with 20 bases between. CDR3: CATSARPGLSGYEQYF. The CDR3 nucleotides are TGTGCCACCAGCGCACGTCCGGGACTTTCGGGCTACGAGCAGTACTTC.

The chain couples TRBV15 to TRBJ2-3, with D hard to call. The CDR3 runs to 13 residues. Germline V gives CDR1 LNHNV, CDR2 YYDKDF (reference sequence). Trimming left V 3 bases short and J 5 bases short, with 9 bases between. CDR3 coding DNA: TGTGCCACCAGCAGTAACACACTAGATACGCAGTATTTT. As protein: CATSSNTLDTQYF.

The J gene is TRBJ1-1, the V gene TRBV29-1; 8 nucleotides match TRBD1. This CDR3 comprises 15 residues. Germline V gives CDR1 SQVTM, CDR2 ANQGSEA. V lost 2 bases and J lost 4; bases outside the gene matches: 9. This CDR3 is CSVELYRGGSTEAFF. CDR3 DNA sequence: TGCAGCGTTGAACTGTACAGGGGGGGGAGCACTGAAGCTTTCTTT.

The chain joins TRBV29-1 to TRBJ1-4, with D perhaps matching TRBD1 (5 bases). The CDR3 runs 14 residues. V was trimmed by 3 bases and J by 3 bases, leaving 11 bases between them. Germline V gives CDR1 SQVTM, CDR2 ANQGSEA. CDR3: CSVEEGLPNEKLFF. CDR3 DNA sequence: TGCAGCGTTGAGGAGGGACTGCCTAATGAAAAACTGTTTTTT.

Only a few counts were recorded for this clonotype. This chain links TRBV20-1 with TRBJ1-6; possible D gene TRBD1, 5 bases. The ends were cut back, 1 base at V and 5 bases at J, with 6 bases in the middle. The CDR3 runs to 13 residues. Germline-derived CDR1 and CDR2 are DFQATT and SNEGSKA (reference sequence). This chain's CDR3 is CSARVGDNSPLHF. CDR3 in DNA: TGCAGTGCTAGAGTGGGGGATAATTCACCCCTCCACTTT.

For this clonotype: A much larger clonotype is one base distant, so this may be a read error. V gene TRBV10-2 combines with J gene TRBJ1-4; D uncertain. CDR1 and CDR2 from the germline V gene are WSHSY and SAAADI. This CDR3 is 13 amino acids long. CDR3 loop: CASRDPGNEKLLF. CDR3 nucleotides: TGCGCCAGCAGGGATCCGGGGAATGAAAAACTGCTTTTT.

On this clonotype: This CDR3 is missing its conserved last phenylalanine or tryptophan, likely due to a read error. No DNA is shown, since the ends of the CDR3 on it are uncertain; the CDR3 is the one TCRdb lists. The CDR3 sequence: CAISAQGA. The chain employs TRBV10-3 and TRBJ1-1; TRBD1 is taken as the D call from the table, unchecked against the DNA. The CDR3 is made up of 8 amino acids, end residues included. In germline, CDR1 is ENHRY, CDR2 SYGVKD.